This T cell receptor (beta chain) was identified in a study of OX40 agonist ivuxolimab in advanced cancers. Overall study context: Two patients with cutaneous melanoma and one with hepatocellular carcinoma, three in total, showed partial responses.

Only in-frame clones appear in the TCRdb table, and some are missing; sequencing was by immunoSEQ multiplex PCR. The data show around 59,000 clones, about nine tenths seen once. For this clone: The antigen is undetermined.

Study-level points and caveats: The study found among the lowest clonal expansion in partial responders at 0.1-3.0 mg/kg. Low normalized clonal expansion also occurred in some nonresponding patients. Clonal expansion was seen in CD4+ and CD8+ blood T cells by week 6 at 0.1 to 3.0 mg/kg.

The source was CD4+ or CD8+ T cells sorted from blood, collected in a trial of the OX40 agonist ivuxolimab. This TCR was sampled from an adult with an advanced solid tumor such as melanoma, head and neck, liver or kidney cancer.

CDR3: CASSPGRYAETPIARLNYGYTF. The CDR3 DNA is TGTGCCAGCAGCCCAGGGCGATATGCCGAAACCCCGATCGCCCGATTAAACTATGGCTACACCTTC. The V call is TRBV14, the J call TRBJ1-2; D perhaps matches TRBD1 (5 bases). V was pared by 4 bases and J by 2 bases, with 35 bases between. The germline V gene encodes CDR1 SGHDN and CDR2 FVKESK. The CDR3 loop spans 22 amino acids.